The 21 T cell receptor beta chains reported below all come from one sample, sequenced in a study of blood T cell repertoires in COVID-19. Method: immunoSEQ multiplex PCR; TCRdb's copy keeps in-frame clones and lacks some. The repertoire consists of about 200,000 clones, with roughly 89% occurring once and the leading ten covering approximately 3%. The sample consisted of PBMCs or T cells enriched from blood (not recorded which). The receptors derive from a woman aged 25 to 45 who had been exposed to COVID-19.

The chain couples TRBV4-3 to TRBJ1-2; tentative D call: TRBD1 (5 bases). The CDR3 is made up of 15 amino acids. Germline CDR1 LGHNA, CDR2 YSLEER. Deletions cut 3 bases from V and 4 bases from J, with 15 bases between. The CDR3: CASSQGGGSLYGYTF. CDR3 sequence (DNA): TGCGCCAGCAGCCAGGGGGGTGGCTCACTCTATGGCTACACCTTC.

The chain uses TRBV2 and TRBJ1-5; D is ambiguous. CDR3 length: 14 amino acids. Deletions cut 4 bases from V and 3 bases from J, with 10 bases between. The germline gives CDR1 SNHLY, CDR2 FYNNEI. The CDR3 DNA reads as TGTGCCAGCAGTGTAGACACCCTCAATCAGCCCCAGCATTTT. The encoded protein is CASSVDTLNQPQHF.

J is TRBJ1-1 and V is TRBV5-6; D may be TRBD1 (5 bases). Germline V CDR1 and CDR2: SGHDT, YYEEEE. This CDR3 has 15 residues. V lost 3 bases and J 1 base, leaving 13 bases between the germline ends. The CDR3 sequence is CASSWVGAGNTEAFF. The CDR3 nucleotides read TGTGCCAGCAGCTGGGTTGGGGCCGGGAACACTGAAGCTTTCTTT. Variable domain in full (rest from reference TRBV5-6 and TRBJ1-1): DAGVTQSPTHLIKTRGQQVTLRCSPKSGHDTVSWYQQALGQGPQFIFQYYEEEERQRGNFPDRFSGHQFPNYSSELNVNALLLGDSALYLCASSWVGAGNTEAFFGQGTRLTVV.

The chain is built from TRBV5-4 and TRBJ1-2; 9 nucleotides match TRBD1. Germline loops: CDR1 SGHNT, CDR2 YYREEE (reference sequence). J lost 7 bases, V lost 4 bases, and 11 bases had no gene match. The CDR3 spans 15 residues. This CDR3 reads CASSKEGQGTGGYTF. As DNA, the CDR3 is TGTGCCAGCAGCAAGGAGGGACAGGGAACAGGTGGCTACACCTTC. Supplemented by reference TRBV5-4 and TRBJ1-2, the full variable domain reads ETGVTQSPTHLIKTRGQQVTLRCSSQSGHNTVSWYQQALGQGPQFIFQYYREEENGRGNFPPRFSGLQFPNYSSELNVNALELDDSALYLCASSKEGQGTGGYTFGSGTRLTVV.

The J gene is TRBJ1-1, the V gene TRBV9; no firm D call. This CDR3 has 13 residues. V was cut by 0 bases and J by 1 base, with 4 bases left in between. Germline assignment: CDR1 SGDLS and CDR2 YYNGEE. The CDR3, as DNA: TGTGCCAGCAGCGTAGAACAGAACACTGAAGCTTTCTTT. It yields the protein CASSVEQNTEAFF.

With respect to this clone: A junction boundary mismatches the germline segment, possibly from a read error. This chain links TRBV7-7 with TRBJ2-5; D is uncertain. The CDR3 loop spans 15 amino acids. Looked up from germline, CDR1 is SSHAT and CDR2 is FNYEAQ (reference sequence). The CDR3 loop is CASSLEQKKAETQYF. CDR3 in DNA: TGTGCTAGCAGCTTAGAGCAAAAAAAAGCGGAGACCCAGTACTTC.

CDR3: CASSFGTGGDGYTF. For the CDR3, the DNA is TGTGCCAGCAGCTTCGGGACCGGGGGGGATGGCTACACCTTC. The V gene is TRBV5-6, the J gene TRBJ1-2; TRBD1 is a possible D gene (5 bases). V lost 2 bases and J 6 bases, leaving 14 bases between the germline ends. The CDR3 totals 14 residues. The germline V gene has CDR1 SGHDT and CDR2 YYEEEE.

This clone was observed a handful of times. This chain links TRBV27 with TRBJ1-1, with D unresolved. Trimming took off 4 bases at V and 1 base at J, with 10 bases between the two ends. Germline CDR1 and CDR2: MNHEY and SMNVEV (reference sequence). CDR3 length equals 14 residues. For the CDR3, the DNA is TGTGCCAGCAGTTGGAGGACGGGGAACACTGAAGCTTTCTTT. The encoded protein is CASSWRTGNTEAFF.

The chain joins TRBV12-3 or TRBV12-4 to TRBJ1-2, with a tentative D call TRBD1 (5 bases). The V gene lost 6 bases and the J gene lost 7 bases, with 12 bases spanning the gap. CDR3 size: 12 residues. The CDR3: CASRGGNFGYTF. The CDR3 DNA reads TGTGCCAGCAGGGGGGGGAATTTTGGCTACACCTTC.

The chain combines TRBV6-5 with TRBJ1-6; possibly TRBD1 for D (6 bases). The CDR3 consists of 14 residues. V was cut by 2 bases and J by 10 bases, with 12 bases left in between. The germline CDR1 and CDR2 sequences are MNHEY and SVGAGI. CDR3 DNA sequence: TGTGCCAGCAGTTACGGGGACATAGGATCACCCCTCCACTTT. This gives the protein CASSYGDIGSPLHF.

The CDR3 nucleotides read TGTGCCAGCAGCCCCGCTCTAGCACGCGCAGATACGCAGTATTTT. As protein: CASSPALARADTQYF. This chain uses TRBV7-2 with TRBJ2-3; TRBD2 is a possible D gene (5 bases). The V gene lost 5 bases and the J gene lost 4 bases, with 16 bases spanning the gap. Germline values: CDR1 SGHTA, CDR2 FQGNSA. The CDR3 length is 15 residues.

J is TRBJ2-5 and V is TRBV10-1, with 12 bases matching TRBD2. Trimming took 7 bases from V and 5 from J; bases not matched to a gene: 20. Germline V gene sequence: CDR1 WNHNN, CDR2 SYGVQD (reference sequence). This CDR3 has 19 amino acids. The DNA of the CDR3 is TGCGCCAGCATCTCTGAAGGACTAGCGGGGCGTACTGAGTGGGAGACCCAGTACTTC. Translated, it gives CASISEGLAGRTEWETQYF.

V gene TRBV15 combines with J gene TRBJ2-2; D not resolved. The CDR3 is 13 amino acids. In germline, CDR1 is LNHNV, CDR2 YYDKDF (reference sequence). V gave up 0 bases and J gave up 7 bases, with 6 bases separating them. CDR3 nucleotide sequence: TGTGCCACCAGCAGAGATCTTGTCGGGGAGCTGTTTTTT. The encoded protein is CATSRDLVGELFF.

This chain connects TRBV6-2 or TRBV6-3 to TRBJ1-5; D unclear. This CDR3 is 12 amino acids long. Germline values: CDR1 MNHEY, CDR2 SVGEGT. Trimming took 5 bases from V and 4 from J, leaving 6 bases between them. This CDR3 reads CASSPGNQPQHF. Written as DNA, the CDR3 is TGTGCCAGCAGTCCGGGAAATCAGCCCCAGCATTTT.

In its sample, this clone was seen once. This chain joins TRBV21-1 and TRBJ2-3; the table assigns TRBD1, which was not confirmed against the DNA. TRBV21-1 is termed a pseudogene. The CDR3 covers 18 residues. Here the CDR3 reads CASSKRPKPRGLPDTQYF. The CDR3, as DNA: TGTGCCAGCAGCAAAAGGCCAAAACCCAGGGGGCTCCCAGATACGCAGTATTTT.

The chain uses TRBV10-1 and TRBJ2-3, with 10 bases that match TRBD2. CDR3 length: 21 residues. The V and J ends lost 4 bases and 0 bases, in that order; junction bases with no gene match: 19. Germline loops: CDR1 WNHNN, CDR2 SYGVQD (reference sequence). CDR3 amino acids: CASSGPQAGGALLSSTDTQYF. CDR3 bases: TGCGCCAGCAGTGGGCCTCAAGCGGGGGGGGCGCTCCTTTCTAGCACAGATACGCAGTATTTT.

The chain carries TRBV2 and TRBJ1-4; D not resolved. V lost 1 base and J lost 7, with 10 bases in between. The CDR3 runs to 14 residues. Germline loops: CDR1 SNHLY, CDR2 FYNNEI. The CDR3 reads CASSEGNRGEKLFF. The CDR3 nucleotides are TGTGCCAGCAGTGAAGGGAACCGGGGTGAAAAACTGTTTTTT.

In this sample, this clone turned up a few times. The V gene is TRBV10-3, the J gene TRBJ1-2; D is unresolved. CDR3 size: 13 residues. V was trimmed by 6 bases and J by 1 base, leaving 9 bases between them. Germline-derived CDR1 and CDR2 are ENHRY and SYGVKD. The CDR3 loop reads CAISQLLNYGYTF. The CDR3 nucleotides are TGTGCCATCAGCCAACTCCTTAACTATGGCTACACCTTC.

V gene TRBV5-6 combines with J gene TRBJ2-7; TRBD2 might be the D (6 bases). V dropped 2 bases and J dropped 0 bases, with 15 bases sitting between them. This CDR3 contains 16 residues. The germline CDR1 and CDR2 sequences are SGHDT and YYEEEE. The CDR3 region is CASSFGLSAGSYEQYF. The CDR3 DNA reads TGTGCCAGCAGCTTCGGACTTTCAGCGGGCTCCTACGAGCAGTACTTC.

The chain is built from TRBV9 and TRBJ2-1; TRBD2 matches 9 bases. Trimming removed 5 bases from V and 10 bases from J; junction bases left unmatched: 7. CDR1 and CDR2 from the germline V gene are SGDLS and YYNGEE. The CDR3 consists of 13 residues. The CDR3 reads CASRGTSRVEQFF. CDR3 DNA: TGTGCCAGCAGAGGGACTAGCCGCGTGGAGCAGTTCTTC. The full variable domain, completed using reference TRBV9 and TRBJ2-1, is DSGVTQTPKHLITATGQRVTLRCSPRSGDLSVYWYQQSLDQGLQFLIQYYNGEERAKGNILERFSAQQFPDLHSELNLSSLELGDSALYFCASRGTSRVEQFFGPGTRLTVL.

The chain links TRBV2 to TRBJ2-6; weak D call: TRBD1 (7 bases). The CDR3 sequence is 15 residues long. Germline assignment: CDR1 SNHLY and CDR2 FYNNEI. V was cut by 7 bases and J by 4 bases, with 14 bases left in between. CDR3 sequence (DNA): TGTGCCAGCATGGAGGGGGCGAGCGGGGCCAACGTCCTGACTTTC. Its protein is CASMEGASGANVLTF.